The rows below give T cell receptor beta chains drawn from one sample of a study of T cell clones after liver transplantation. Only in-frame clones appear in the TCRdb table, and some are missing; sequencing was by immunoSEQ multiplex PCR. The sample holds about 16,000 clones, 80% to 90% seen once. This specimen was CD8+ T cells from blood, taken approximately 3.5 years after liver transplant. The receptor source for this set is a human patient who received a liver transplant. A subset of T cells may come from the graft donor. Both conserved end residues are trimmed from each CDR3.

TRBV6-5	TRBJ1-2	ASSLYFMDYGYT
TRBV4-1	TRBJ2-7	ASSQGTSGSYYEQY
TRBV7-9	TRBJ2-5	ASSPRTQETQY
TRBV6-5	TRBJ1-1	ASSYSSFGNTEAF
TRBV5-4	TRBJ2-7	ASSLAAGGVYEQY
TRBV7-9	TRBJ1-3	ASSPSTGVGNTIY
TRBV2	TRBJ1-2	ASSEGVRNYGYT
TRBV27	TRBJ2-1	ASSLSGGPYNEQF
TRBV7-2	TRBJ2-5	ASSHGTRNQETQY
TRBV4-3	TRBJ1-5	ASSPNYREGNQPQH